This passage covers 27 T cell receptor beta chains from one sample sequenced in a study of CD8+CD57+ T cells in acquired aplastic anemia. Patients sequenced had flow cytometry evidence of CD8+CD57+ cell expansion. According to the study, genomic DNA was the template for TCR beta VDJ and CDR3 profiling. TCRdb ran MiXCR on the reads and lists one entry per CDR3 protein. Among hundreds of thousands of distinct CDR3 sequences listed, roughly half were seen once. The material sequenced was sorted CD4+, CD8+, or CD8+CD57+ T cells (not recorded which) from PBMCs. The receptor source for this set is a human donor with aplastic anemia.

A word on this clonotype: At one of its ends the junction is not consistent with the germline gene, which may arise from a read error. The rearrangement links TRBV29-1 to TRBJ1-4; D remains ambiguous. Germline CDR1 SQVTM, CDR2 ANQGSEA. This CDR3 has 14 residues. The CDR3 DNA reads TGCAGCGTCGAAGACCCGGCAACTAATGAAAAACTGTTTTTT. It translates to CSVEDPATNEKLFF.

The genes are TRBV4-3 and TRBJ2-2; no firm D call. This CDR3 has 15 amino acids. CDR1 LGHNA and CDR2 YSLEER come from the germline V gene. Trimming pared 1 base from V and 4 bases from J, leaving 10 bases between. In nucleotides, the CDR3 is TGCGCCAGCAGCCAAGCCTGGCCATTCACCGGGGAGCTGTTTTTT. Translated: CASSQAWPFTGELFF.

This clonotype was counted many times. The genes are TRBV6-4 and TRBJ2-7, with TRBD1 matching 8 bases. The junction had 6 bases not matched to a gene; V was cut back by 4 bases and J by 4 bases. This CDR3 is built from 14 residues. Germline CDR1 reads MRHNA; CDR2 reads SNTAGT. In DNA form, the CDR3 reads TGTGCCAGCAGTGGGACAGGGAGAGAATACGAGCAGTACTTC. It encodes CASSGTGREYEQYF.

This chain joins TRBV3-1 and TRBJ1-1; the D gene is possibly TRBD1 (5 bases). CDR1 is LGHDT and CDR2 is YNNKEL in the germline V gene (reference sequence). V lost 1 base, J lost 8 bases, and 11 bases lay in between. The CDR3 spans 13 residues. CDR3 nucleotides: TGTGCCAGCAGCCAAGCGGCGGAGGGGGAAGCTTTCTTT. Its protein is CASSQAAEGEAFF.

The CDR3 region has the DNA TGTGCCAGCAGCGTAGGGGGGACAGGGGGCAATCAGCCCCAGCATTTT. Amino acid sequence: CASSVGGTGGNQPQHF. This chain uses TRBV9 with TRBJ1-5; 10 positions agree with TRBD1. V shed 0 bases and J 2 bases; nucleotides not matched to a gene: 2. CDR1 is SGDLS, CDR2 YYNGEE, per germline. This CDR3 is 16 amino acids long.

This chain connects TRBV20-1 to TRBJ1-1, with a tentative D call TRBD1 (5 bases). The V end lost 3 bases, the J end lost 4 bases, and 12 bases lay between the germline ends. CDR3 length: 13 amino acids. Germline V gene lookup returns CDR1 DFQATT and CDR2 SNEGSKA (reference sequence). The CDR3 DNA sequence: TGCAGTGCTAGTTCGCCTAGGGGCACTGAAGCTTTCTTT. Amino acid sequence: CSASSPRGTEAFF.

DNA of the CDR3: TGTGCCAGCAGTGAAGAGATAGCGGAGACCGGGGAGCTGTTTTTT. It yields the protein CASSEEIAETGELFF. This sequence joins TRBV25-1 and TRBJ2-2, with D possibly being TRBD2 (6 bases). The germline V and J ends were trimmed by 2 bases and 5 bases, with 12 bases remaining between them. The germline gives CDR1 MGHDK, CDR2 SYGVNS. The CDR3 contains 15 residues.

Turning to this clonotype: Just one base apart from a much larger clone, this may be a read error. This chain connects TRBV4-3 to TRBJ1-1; D is ambiguous. The CDR3 runs to 14 residues. CDR1 and CDR2 (germline): LGHNA, YSLEER. CDR3 sequence reads: CASSQVEGDTEALF. The CDR3, as DNA: TGCGCCAGCAGCCAAGTGGAGGGTGACACTGAAGCTCTCTTT.

This clonotype has more than one count but fewer than ten. The CDR3 spells CASSLVGVAGANVLTF. For the CDR3, the DNA is TGTGCCAGCAGCTTAGTGGGAGTAGCGGGGGCCAACGTCCTGACTTTC. This sequence joins TRBV7-6 and TRBJ2-6, with a possible D match to TRBD2 (5 bases). V was shortened by 1 base and J by 4 bases, with 11 bases between the two germline ends. Per the germline V gene, CDR1 is SGHVS and CDR2 is FNYEAQ. This CDR3 contains 16 residues.

This chain connects TRBV20-1 to TRBJ2-6; D gene uncertain. Deletions cut 1 base from V and 4 bases from J, with 2 bases between. CDR3 length: 12 residues. The V gene's germline CDR1 is DFQATT and CDR2 SNEGSKA (reference sequence). CDR3: CSARGGANVLTF. The CDR3 coding sequence is TGCAGTGCTAGAGGCGGGGCCAACGTCCTGACTTTC.

J is TRBJ2-7 and V is TRBV2; D call uncertain. Looked up from germline, CDR1 is SNHLY and CDR2 is FYNNEI. CDR3 size: 14 residues. V lost 6 bases to trimming and J lost 0 bases, with 12 bases between them. This CDR3 is CASRGSQLSYEQYF. The CDR3, as DNA: TGTGCCAGCAGAGGCAGCCAACTCTCCTACGAGCAGTACTTC. Combining the CDR3 with reference TRBV2 and TRBJ2-7 gives the whole variable domain EPEVTQTPSHQVTQMGQEVILRCVPISNHLYFYWYRQILGQKVEFLVSFYNNEISEKSEIFDDQFSVERPDGSNFTLKIRSTKLEDSAMYFCASRGSQLSYEQYFGPGTRLTVT.

As concerns this clonotype: One junction end disagrees with the germline gene, perhaps due to a read error. The V and J genes are TRBV28 and TRBJ2-7, with D perhaps matching TRBD2 (6 bases). This CDR3 contains 13 residues. Germline V gives CDR1 MDHEN, CDR2 SYDVKM. For the CDR3, the DNA is TGTGCCATCAGTCCGGGAGCCAAGTACGAGCAGTACTTC. It specifies CAISPGAKYEQYF.

This clonotype was seen ten or more times. V is TRBV7-9 and J is TRBJ1-6; D is possibly TRBD1 (6 bases). CDR3 length: 16 residues. V dropped 5 bases and J dropped 4 bases, with 15 bases sitting between them. CDR1 and CDR2 (germline): SEHNR, FQNEAQ (reference sequence). The CDR3 DNA follows: TGTGCCAGCAGCAAACAGGGTTATCCTTATAATTCACCCCTCCACTTT. Its protein product is CASSKQGYPYNSPLHF. The whole variable domain, filled in from reference TRBV7-9 and TRBJ1-6, reads DTGVSQNPRHKITKRGQNVTFRCDPISEHNRLYWYRQTLGQGPEFLTYFQNEAQLEKSRLLSDRFSAERPKGSFSTLEIQRTEQGDSAMYLCASSKQGYPYNSPLHFGNGTRLTVT.

This clonotype has only a few counts. This sequence joins TRBV10-1 and TRBJ2-7; 10 nucleotides align to TRBD2. Trimming removed 3 bases from V and 1 base from J; junction bases left unmatched: 3. Germline CDR1 WNHNN, CDR2 SYGVQD (reference sequence). The CDR3 loop spans 15 amino acids. CDR3 bases: TGCGCCAGCAGTGAAGCGGGGGGGTCATCCTACGAGCAGTACTTC. Its translation is CASSEAGGSSYEQYF.

J is TRBJ2-5 and V is TRBV11-1; a possible D gene is TRBD2 (6 bases). In germline, CDR1 is SGHAT, CDR2 FQDESV (reference sequence). The CDR3 length is 14 residues. Trimming left V 8 bases short and J 2 bases short, with 15 bases between. The CDR3, as DNA: TGTGCCAGCCAACTTGGGAGCGGGCAAGAGACCCAGTACTTC. Its translation: CASQLGSGQETQYF.

In regard to this clonotype: The junction does not match germline at one end; this may be a read error. The chain uses TRBV5-6 and TRBJ1-3; D not resolved. Germline loops: CDR1 SGHDT, CDR2 YYEEEE. This CDR3 is built from 13 residues. CDR3 DNA: TGTGCCAGCAGCCCGGGCCCTGGAGACACCATATATTTT. This sequence encodes CASSPGPGDTIYF.

The gene calls are TRBV29-1 and TRBJ2-1, with 12 bases matching TRBD2. The CDR3 is 17 residues long. J was trimmed by 0 bases and V by 3 bases; bases with no gene match: 6. Looked up from germline, CDR1 is SQVTM and CDR2 is ANQGSEA. DNA of the CDR3: TGCAGCGTTGATGGGGTGACTAGCGGGGGCTCCTACAATGAGCAGTTCTTC. Translating it yields CSVDGVTSGGSYNEQFF.

At least ten counts were recorded for this clonotype. The genes are TRBV20-1 and TRBJ2-1, with a weak D call TRBD2 (5 bases). Germline lookup yields CDR1 DFQATT and CDR2 SNEGSKA (reference sequence). The CDR3 runs to 11 residues. CDR3 in amino acids: CSGREYNEQFF. In nucleotides, the CDR3 is TGCAGCGGTAGGGAGTACAATGAGCAGTTCTTC.

This clonotype was counted many times. This chain uses TRBV7-8 with TRBJ2-2; 7 bases align to TRBD2. V dropped 2 bases and J dropped 4; count of bases not matched to a gene: 7. The CDR3 loop spans 16 amino acids. Germline CDR1 and CDR2: SGHVS and FQNEAQ. The CDR3 nucleotides are TGTGCCAGCAGCTTATCGGGGGGAGGGGTCACCGGGGAGCTGTTTTTT. This encodes CASSLSGGGVTGELFF.

This clonotype has ten or more counts. This chain uses TRBV7-9 with TRBJ2-5, with a weak D call TRBD1 (6 bases). CDR1 is SEHNR and CDR2 is FQNEAQ in the germline V gene (reference sequence). The CDR3 extends over 14 amino acids. V gave up 6 bases and J gave up 2 bases, with 13 bases separating them. The CDR3: CASRYLTGQETQYF. In DNA form, the CDR3 reads TGTGCCAGCAGGTATCTGACAGGACAAGAGACCCAGTACTTC.

This clonotype showed up many times. The rearrangement links TRBV7-9 to TRBJ2-5, with TRBD2 identical over 7 bases. This CDR3 region has 13 residues. J lost 4 bases, V lost 2 bases, and 1 base had no gene match. Germline V gene data show CDR1 as SEHNR and CDR2 as FQNEAQ (reference sequence). In DNA form, the CDR3 reads TGTGCCAGCAGCTTATCGGGAGGAGAGACCCAGTACTTC. Translating it yields CASSLSGGETQYF.

Of note for this clonotype: Here the CDR3 omits its conserved ending phenylalanine or tryptophan, so a read error is the likely source. The DNA is omitted, as the CDR3 cannot be located on it reliably, and the CDR3 follows TCRdb's listing. J is TRBJ2-5 and V is TRBV19; no check of the table's D call, TRBD1, against the DNA was made. The CDR3 numbers 8 amino acids, ends counted. From germline, CDR1 is LNHDA and CDR2 SQIVND (reference sequence). CDR3 protein: CASSQPGT.

There are a few counts of this clonotype. A much larger clone is a single base away; this may be a read error. Here the CDR3 omits its conserved ending phenylalanine or tryptophan, so a read error is the likely source. The chain couples TRBV20-1 to TRBJ2-3; TRBD1 is a possible D gene (6 bases). V dropped 3 bases and J dropped 0 bases, with 19 bases sitting between them. From germline, CDR1 is DFQATT and CDR2 SNEGSKA (reference sequence). The CDR3 has 17 amino acids. CDR3 DNA: TGCAGTGCTAGTGACTACCTACAGGGTTCTAGCACAGATACGCAGTATCTT. Translation: CSASDYLQGSSTDTQYL.

This clonotype showed up just a few times. The genes are TRBV14 and TRBJ2-1; D is unresolved. The end of the DNA is better explained by TRBJ2-7, so the J call may be wrong. This CDR3 has 15 residues. Germline V gene data show CDR1 as SGHDN and CDR2 as FVKESK. DNA of the CDR3: TGTGCCAGCAGCCCCGAAAGAAGGGTTTACAATGAGCAGTACTTC. It codes for CASSPERRVYNEQYF.

This chain links TRBV6-5 with TRBJ2-5, with D unresolved. Trimming pared 2 bases from V and 2 bases from J, leaving 12 bases between. The CDR3 has 15 residues. The germline V gene has CDR1 MNHEY and CDR2 SVGAGI. This chain's CDR3 is CASSYGPGGQETQYF. CDR3 in DNA: TGTGCCAGCAGTTACGGTCCGGGTGGGCAAGAGACCCAGTACTTC.

This chain joins TRBV14 and TRBJ2-5; D possibly matches TRBD1 or TRBD2 (6 bases each). With 4 bases removed from V and 4 bases from J, the gap between germline ends came to 16 bases. Germline CDR1 is SGHDN and CDR2 is FVKESK. The CDR3 spans 15 residues. CDR3 sequence reads: CASSRGTSGGETQYF. CDR3 bases: TGTGCCAGCAGCCGCGGGACAAGCGGAGGAGAGACCCAGTACTTC.

This chain connects TRBV7-2 to TRBJ2-7; D gene uncertain. The CDR3 contains 15 residues. Germline CDR1 and CDR2: SGHTA and FQGNSA. The V end was cut by 1 base, the J end by 2 bases, with 12 bases between. The CDR3 DNA is TGTGCCAGCAGCTTAGGAACGGAGCTCACCTACGAGCAGTACTTC. The encoded protein is CASSLGTELTYEQYF.